These T cell receptor beta chains were read from a single sample in a study of a mutant IDH1 vaccine in newly diagnosed glioma. Their antigens remain unidentified. Here immunoSEQ multiplex PCR was the method, and the copy in TCRdb shows in-frame clones only, minus some. This sample yields tens of thousands of clones, of which less than 85% are seen a single time; about 3.1% belongs to the top ten. This specimen was PBMCs, taken from a glioma patient whose treatment included an IDH1 peptide vaccine. Receptor source: a woman aged 18-29 years with glioma. Some clones in this sample may be carry-over from other donors' samples. Each CDR3 is given without its conserved first and last residue.

j_call v_call cdr3_aa
TRBJ1-2 TRBV30 AWSSEPGYT
TRBJ1-1 TRBV7-2 ASSPRPGLNTEAF
TRBJ2-7 TRBV10-1 ASSESDGVKQY
TRBJ2-5 TRBV6-5 ASSATSGTQETQY
TRBJ2-3 TRBV19 ASRGAGLGDTQY
TRBJ2-7 TRBV27 ASSFLGQPYEQY
TRBJ2-2 TRBV5-1 ASSLVGLPGTTGELF
TRBJ2-3 TRBV7-2 AILAGTTDTQY
TRBJ2-5 TRBV7-9 ASPPEY
TRBJ2-3 TRBV5-1 ASSLEQRTDTQY
TRBJ1-1 TRBV5-8 ASSFFVGGLGTEAF
TRBJ1-1 TRBV25-1 ASSAQGGWDTEAF
TRBJ2-1 TRBV5-6 ASSSGRRPDEQF
TRBJ1-5 TRBV7-2 ASSLAGGSNQPQH
TRBJ2-7 TRBV9 ASSVGLPRGEQY
TRBJ1-3 TRBV7-9 ASSSLLGPGNTIY
TRBJ1-5 TRBV6-1 ASSVDRGGQPQH
TRBJ1-4 TRBV5-1 ASSLGREQEKLF
TRBJ2-3 TRBV19 ASSPWDLSDTQY
TRBJ2-7 TRBV7-9 ASSLGQGAGEQY
TRBJ2-1 TRBV2 ASSVYLYNEQF
TRBJ1-1 TRBV6-5 ASRPRTGMNTEAF
TRBJ2-1 TRBV6-5 ASSLAGLAHNEQF
TRBJ2-2 TRBV7-2 ASSSQARTIAGELF
TRBJ1-5 TRBV7-2 ASSLEGTLSNQPQH
TRBJ1-1 TRBV6-5 ASRNRGLGIEAF
TRBJ1-1 TRBV9 ASSANGGEAF
TRBJ1-5 TRBV6-1 ASRQGPNQPQH
TRBJ2-7 TRBV19 ASSPGAGYEQY